These T cell receptor beta chains were read from a single sample in a study of monozygotic twins with inflammatory bowel disease. TCRdb re-called the 5' RACE reads, yielding one record per CDR3 amino acid sequence without DNA. This sample's clone table lists over 150,000 distinct CDR3 sequences. Sequencing was carried out using blood. The receptors were sampled from a human donor with ulcerative colitis or Crohn's disease, or a healthy co-twin of an affected twin (not recorded which). Both conserved end residues are part of each CDR3.

15,TRBV10-3,TRBJ2-3,CAISESLAGADTQYF
14,TRBV4-2,TRBJ1-1,CASSQDGPNTEAFF
13,TRBV7-2,TRBJ1-1,CASSLEGATEAFF
18,TRBV6-1,TRBJ1-6,CASSESRGGPRRNSPLHF
12,TRBV29-1,TRBJ1-1,CSVDQGNTEAFF
20,TRBV4-3,TRBJ2-2,CASSQASGRNLAVNTGELFF
13,TRBV7-2,TRBJ2-7,CASSIGPEYEQYF
16,TRBV6-2/TRBV6-3,TRBJ1-4,CASTIGGQEGNEKLFF
15,TRBV19,TRBJ2-2,CASSRGQTNTGELFF
13,TRBV12-3/TRBV12-4,TRBJ2-3,CASSSRAEDTQYF
13,TRBV12-3/TRBV12-4,TRBJ2-5,CASSRWRQETQYF
16,TRBV7-2,TRBJ2-5,CASRLSYGGLQETQYF
14,TRBV3-1,TRBJ1-1,CASSPNLGGTEAFF
17,TRBV4-1,TRBJ2-1,CASSQGRAGGRNNEQFF
14,TRBV12-3/TRBV12-4,TRBJ1-6,CASSLGTGVSPLHF
14,TRBV20-1,TRBJ2-5,CSARDFRDYQTQYF
15,TRBV6-5,TRBJ1-4,CASSYSRVTNEKLFF
15,TRBV7-6,TRBJ2-5,CASSPWDRVQETQYF
16,TRBV12-3/TRBV12-4,TRBJ2-1,CASSSQLAETYNEQFF
14,TRBV29-1,TRBJ2-1,CSVGHGEPGNEQFF
17,TRBV7-2,TRBJ1-1,CASSQPPGQSWNTEAFF
19,TRBV11-2,TRBJ2-3,CASSPTRLAGGPGGDTQYF
14,TRBV5-1,TRBJ1-1,CASSFSGEGTEAFF
16,TRBV4-1,TRBJ2-3,CASSPTGRGFVDTQYF
22,TRBV5-1,TRBJ2-5,CASSLGRAGIETYPDKKETQYF
15,TRBV10-3,TRBJ1-5,CAISEDGFSNQPQHF
14,TRBV11-1,TRBJ2-1,CASGLGTTYNEQFF
15,TRBV6-2/TRBV6-3,TRBJ1-5,CASSDGDRDYQPQHF
16,TRBV7-2,TRBJ2-7,CASSRRPGEMKNEQYF
14,TRBV4-1,TRBJ2-5,CASSTRTETGAQYF
16,TRBV7-2,TRBJ2-2,CASSQEADREAGELFF
12,TRBV5-1,TRBJ1-5,CASSFSDQPQHF
12,TRBV7-2,TRBJ2-7,CASSQPGTGPHF
12,TRBV20-1,TRBJ1-2,CSASEGGTGYTF
16,TRBV4-1,TRBJ2-1,CASSQVGEVKYNEQFF
14,TRBV7-2,TRBJ1-1,CASSPAGGRTEAFF
15,TRBV15,TRBJ2-7,CATSRDMERSYEQYF